This TCR beta chain originates from a study of shared clonotypes between healthy human individuals. Clones were read by immunoSEQ multiplex PCR, and TCRdb kept only the in-frame ones, dropping some. The top ten hold approximately 0.2% of the sample, which has over 750,000 clones, 95% to 97% seen once. The CDR3 totals 19 residues. Germline CDR1 is WNHNN and CDR2 is SYGVQD (reference sequence). V gave up 7 bases and J gave up 4 bases; unmatched junction bases: 18. Terminally differentiated effector memory CD45RA+ cells were excluded from the naive CD8 cells, which were CD45RO-negative and positively selected for CCR7.

The chain joins TRBV10-1 to TRBJ2-3; 12 bases map to TRBD2. This receptor was identified in a man younger than 45 in good health. Sequencing input: naive CD8+ T cells sorted from blood. The CDR3 protein is CASIRGGTSGLWGADTQYF. Written as DNA, the CDR3 is TGCGCCAGCATCCGGGGTGGGACTAGCGGGCTATGGGGCGCAGATACGCAGTATTTT.